This entry is about one T cell receptor beta chain. This sample was included in a study of OX40 agonist ivuxolimab in advanced cancers. Study context: The patients received ivuxolimab by intravenous route every 2 weeks at 0.01 to 10 mg/kg. Those enrolled were less than 85% male, with a mean age of 60 years and ages from about 20 to 79.

The repertoire was sequenced with immunoSEQ multiplex PCR; TCRdb's copy has only in-frame clones and lacks some. The sample shows about 65,000 clones, over 85% of them seen only once. The germline V gene encodes CDR1 SGHAT and CDR2 FQNNGV. The CDR3 has 16 residues. V trimming: 5 bases; J trimming: 4 bases; junction bases outside the gene matches: 7. The clonotype originates from an adult with an advanced solid tumor such as melanoma, head and neck, liver or kidney cancer. The chain uses TRBV11-2 and TRBJ2-3, with TRBD1 matching 12 bases. Material: CD4+ or CD8+ T cells sorted from blood, obtained in a trial of the OX40 agonist ivuxolimab. The CDR3 spells CASSAGTGGGSDTQYF. CDR3 nucleotide sequence: TGTGCCAGCAGCGCCGGGACAGGGGGCGGTTCAGATACGCAGTATTTT. The variable domain in full, with the rest retrieved from reference TRBV11-2 and TRBJ2-3, is EAGVAQSPRYKIIEKRQSVAFWCNPISGHATLYWYQQILGQGPKLLIQFQNNGVVDDSQLPKDRFSAERLKGVDSTLKIQPAKLEDSAVYLCASSAGTGGGSDTQYFGPGTRLTVL.